Sequencing of this T cell receptor beta chain was carried out in a study of T cell responses to AZD1222 COVID-19 vaccine. The method was immunoSEQ multiplex PCR; TCRdb's version includes in-frame clones alone and lacks a portion of them. Counted here are about 150,000 clones, 90% occurring once; the ten biggest clones make up 15% to 20%. General observations from the study: Spike-specific TCR breadth and depth both grew after two AZD1222 doses.

For this clone: The antigen is unknown.

V shed 0 bases, J shed 4 bases, and the junction held 5 bases outside the gene matches. Germline loops: CDR1 MGHRA, CDR2 YSYEKL. The CDR3 loop spans 15 amino acids. This sample comprised peripheral blood, obtained on day 0 of AZD1222 vaccination. The chain is built from TRBV4-1 and TRBJ1-1, with TRBD1 matching 7 bases. This sequence was found in an adult in good health. The CDR3 bases are TGCGCCAGCAGCCAAGATGGCAGGGGGGGCACTGAAGCTTTCTTT. It encodes CASSQDGRGGTEAFF.